This TCR beta chain is drawn from a study of OX40 agonist ivuxolimab in advanced cancers. Study context: All patients had ivuxolimab intravenously every 2 weeks at 0.01 to 10 mg/kg.

Repertoires were generated with immunoSEQ multiplex PCR, while TCRdb's copy carries only in-frame clones and drops some. The table includes around 46,000 clones, around 90% detected once. A note on this clone: Its antigen is unknown.

Study results and caveats: Expanded clones tended on average to be more numerous among CD8+ T cells than CD4+.

The receptor comes from an adult with an advanced solid tumor such as melanoma, head and neck, liver or kidney cancer. Material: CD4+ or CD8+ T cells sorted from blood, obtained in a trial of the OX40 agonist ivuxolimab.

The CDR3 DNA is TGTGCCAGCAGCTTCCCTAGCACAGAGACCCAGTACTTC. It codes for CASSFPSTETQYF. This chain uses TRBV7-9 with TRBJ2-5; perhaps TRBD2 as D (5 bases). This CDR3 region has 13 residues. CDR1 and CDR2 from the germline V gene are SEHNR and FQNEAQ (reference sequence). Trimming cost V 3 bases and J 4 bases, with 9 bases left between them.